These 28 T cell receptor beta chains were sequenced from one sample in a study of cytomegalovirus exposure and HLA in healthy donors. Both 60 Vbeta primers and 13 Jbeta primers went into the PCR. This table comes from immunoSEQ multiplex PCR, and its TCRdb copy is limited to in-frame clones, with some not included. The sample records about 80,000 clones, 67% being singletons. The sequenced material came from PBMCs. The receptors shown here come from a woman aged 45-59 years in good health and CMV-seropositive.

The CDR3 loop is CASSLVADEGEQYV. CDR3 nucleotide sequence: TGTGCCAGCAGCTTGGTAGCAGATGAGGGCGAGCAGTACGTC. The gene calls are TRBV5-5 and TRBJ2-7, with D possibly TRBD2 on 5 matching bases. The ends were cut back, 0 bases at V and 6 bases at J, with 13 bases in the middle. This CDR3 has 14 amino acids. Germline assignment: CDR1 SGHKS and CDR2 YYEKEE (reference sequence).

The chain carries TRBV5-4 and TRBJ1-3; D unclear. V shed 0 bases and J shed 1 base, with 14 bases lying between them. The CDR3 spans 17 residues. Per the germline V gene, CDR1 is SGHNT and CDR2 is YYREEE (reference sequence). The CDR3 DNA reads TGTGCCAGCAGCTTGGGGGTTGGCGGGCAGTCTGGAAACACCATATATTTT. This codes for CASSLGVGGQSGNTIYF. The variable domain in full, with the rest retrieved from reference TRBV5-4 and TRBJ1-3, is ETGVTQSPTHLIKTRGQQVTLRCSSQSGHNTVSWYQQALGQGPQFIFQYYREEENGRGNFPPRFSGLQFPNYSSELNVNALELDDSALYLCASSLGVGGQSGNTIYFGEGSWLTVV.

The chain uses TRBV7-2 and TRBJ1-2; maybe TRBD1 (6 bases). The length of the CDR3 is 17 residues. V was shortened by 0 bases and J by 2 bases, with 16 bases between the two germline ends. In germline, CDR1 is SGHTA, CDR2 FQGNSA. CDR3 loop: CASSLARYGGRNYGYTF. Here the CDR3 DNA reads TGTGCCAGCAGCTTAGCGCGATACGGGGGGCGAAACTATGGCTACACCTTC.

The CDR3 DNA follows: TGTGCCAGCAGTCCGGACGCGGGCGGCTACACCTTC. This codes for CASSPDAGGYTF. This chain connects TRBV7-9 to TRBJ1-2; D is unresolved. Per the germline V gene, CDR1 is SEHNR and CDR2 is FQNEAQ (reference sequence). The CDR3 has 12 amino acids. Trimming cost V 6 bases and J 8 bases, with 13 bases left between them.

The chain couples TRBV27 to TRBJ2-7, with TRBD2 as a possible D gene (6 bases). V dropped 4 bases and J dropped 5 bases, with 15 bases sitting between them. This CDR3 region has 14 residues. The germline CDR1 and CDR2 sequences are MNHEY and SMNVEV (reference sequence). The CDR3 coding sequence is TGTGCCAGCAGTTCCTGGGACGGAGGGAACGAGCAGTACTTC. Translated, it gives CASSSWDGGNEQYF.

There are a few counts of this clone. J is TRBJ2-1 and V is TRBV6-1; 11 bases fit TRBD2. This CDR3 contains 14 residues. CDR1 MNHNS and CDR2 SASEGT come from the germline V gene. The V gene end was trimmed by 6 bases and the J gene end by 6 bases; junction bases not matched to a gene: 4. CDR3 nucleotide sequence: TGTGCCAGCAGCCTTAGCGGGGGGGTCAATGAGCAGTTCTTC. Encoded protein: CASSLSGGVNEQFF.

This clone turned up a few times. At one of its ends the junction is not consistent with the germline gene, which may arise from a read error. This chain joins TRBV7-7 and TRBJ2-1; 9 nucleotides agree with TRBD1. The CDR3 has 14 residues. The V gene's germline CDR1 is SSHAT and CDR2 FNYEAQ (reference sequence). CDR3 DNA sequence: TGTGCTAGCAGCGCCGGGACAGGGCCCAATGAGCAGTTCTTC. Translated: CASSAGTGPNEQFF.

The rearrangement uses TRBV2 and TRBJ2-1, with 14 bases lining up with TRBD2. The CDR3 sequence is 15 residues long. Germline V gene lookup returns CDR1 SNHLY and CDR2 FYNNEI. The V and J ends lost 7 bases and 9 bases, in that order; junction bases with no gene match: 8. The CDR3 here is CASKGLAGVGGEQFF. The CDR3 DNA sequence: TGTGCCAGCAAGGGACTAGCGGGGGTCGGGGGTGAGCAGTTCTTC.

This clone turned up a few times. The rearrangement joins TRBV6-1 to TRBJ1-1; 7 nucleotides align to TRBD1. Germline trimming cut 6 bases from V and 5 bases from J; bases unmatched to any gene: 6. CDR3 size: 13 residues. Germline V gene data show CDR1 as MNHNS and CDR2 as SASEGT. The CDR3 loop reads CASSSQGLTEAFF. The CDR3 DNA reads TGTGCCAGCAGCTCACAGGGGCTGACTGAAGCTTTCTTT.

This chain links TRBV27 with TRBJ2-7; possible D gene TRBD2, 6 bases. The V end was cut by 2 bases, the J end by 0 bases, with 11 bases between. Germline CDR1 and CDR2: MNHEY and SMNVEV (reference sequence). This CDR3 is built from 15 residues. Here the CDR3 reads CASSLSGTGSYEQYF. The DNA for the CDR3 is TGTGCCAGCAGTTTAAGTGGGACTGGCTCCTACGAGCAGTACTTC.

This sequence joins TRBV7-6 and TRBJ2-2; D gene unclear. Germline V lookup: CDR1 SGHVS, CDR2 FNYEAQ. CDR3 length equals 15 residues. Deletions cut 6 bases from V and 4 bases from J, with 15 bases between. CDR3 region: CASRSDGASTGELFF. Here the CDR3 DNA reads TGTGCCAGCAGGTCGGATGGAGCAAGCACCGGGGAGCTGTTTTTT.

This clone has only one observation. V usage is TRBV7-8 and J usage is TRBJ1-5, with unresolved D. The CDR3 contains 16 residues. Germline V gene sequence: CDR1 SGHVS, CDR2 FQNEAQ. V shed 3 bases and J shed 3 bases, with 15 bases lying between them. This CDR3 is CASSFFTVWLNQPQHF. The CDR3 region has the DNA TGTGCCAGCAGCTTCTTCACCGTCTGGCTCAATCAGCCCCAGCATTTT.

To note about this clone: At one end, the junction sequence differs from germline, possibly due to a read error. This chain uses TRBV5-1 with TRBJ2-1, with D perhaps matching TRBD2 (7 bases). This CDR3 spans 21 amino acids. Germline CDR1 SGHRS, CDR2 YFSETQ. The CDR3 coding sequence is TGCGCCAGCAGCTTAAAACGTTTAGGGGGGGGTTGGGTTTTGTCCTACAATGAGCAATTCTTC. Encoded protein: CASSLKRLGGGWVLSYNEQFF.

This chain joins TRBV19 and TRBJ1-2; 7 bases match TRBD1. V lost 10 bases, J lost 2 bases, and 7 bases stayed unmatched. There are 13 residues in the CDR3. CDR1 LNHDA and CDR2 SQIVND come from the germline V gene (reference sequence). CDR3 nucleotide sequence: TGTGCCACCCTGACAGGGAACAACTATGGCTACACCTTC. It is translated as CATLTGNNYGYTF. The full variable domain, in which reference TRBV19 and TRBJ1-2 provide the parts outside the CDR3, is DGGITQSPKYLFRKEGQNVTLSCEQNLNHDAMYWYRQDPGQGLRLIYYSQIVNDFQKGDIAEGYSVSREKKESFPLTVTSAQKNPTAFYLCATLTGNNYGYTFGSGTRLTVV.

V gene TRBV15 combines with J gene TRBJ1-4; 8 nucleotides agree with TRBD1. The V segment lost 5 bases and the J segment 7 bases; nucleotides outside the gene matches: 9. This CDR3 contains 15 residues. The germline V gene has CDR1 LNHNV and CDR2 YYDKDF (reference sequence). The CDR3: CATSHVRTGIEKLFF. The CDR3 region has the DNA TGTGCCACCAGCCACGTAAGGACAGGGATTGAAAAACTGTTTTTT. The whole variable domain, remainder taken from reference TRBV15 and TRBJ1-4, is DAMVIQNPRYQVTQFGKPVTLSCSQTLNHNVMYWYQQKSSQAPKLLFHYYDKDFNNEADTPDNFQSRRPNTSFCFLDIRSPGLGDTAMYLCATSHVRTGIEKLFFGSGTQLSVL.

The chain combines TRBV5-6 with TRBJ1-6; D not certain. The germline V gene has CDR1 SGHDT and CDR2 YYEEEE. The ends were cut back, 6 bases at V and 0 bases at J, with 10 bases in the middle. This CDR3 comprises 15 residues. CDR3 DNA sequence: TGTGCCAGCAACACCTTGATCTCCTATAATTCACCCCTCCACTTT. This encodes CASNTLISYNSPLHF.

This clone was detected a few times. V and J are TRBV29-1 and TRBJ1-2; no clear D gene. CDR3 length: 11 residues. Trimming removed 5 bases at V and 8 bases at J, with 12 bases between. Germline V gene lookup returns CDR1 SQVTM and CDR2 ANQGSEA. In nucleotides, the CDR3 is TGCAGCGTTAGTGGAGTCGGGGGCTACACCTTC. Protein product: CSVSGVGGYTF.

The V gene is TRBV28, the J gene TRBJ2-7, with TRBD1 matching over 9 bases. With 2 bases clipped from V and 2 bases from J, the junction kept 4 bases outside the gene matches. Germline V gives CDR1 MDHEN, CDR2 SYDVKM. The CDR3 is made up of 15 amino acids. The CDR3 is CASSLATGGAYEQYF. In nucleotides, the CDR3 is TGTGCCAGCAGTTTAGCTACAGGGGGCGCCTACGAGCAGTACTTC.

The chain has TRBV5-6 and TRBJ1-1; 7 bases match TRBD1. Germline CDR1 reads SGHDT; CDR2 reads YYEEEE. This CDR3 has 13 residues. The V gene end was trimmed by 1 base and the J gene end by 4 bases; junction bases not matched to a gene: 1. The CDR3 DNA sequence: TGTGCCAGCAGCTTGTCAGGGGGCACTGAAGCTTTCTTT. This encodes CASSLSGGTEAFF. Full variable domain (missing parts from reference TRBV5-6 and TRBJ1-1): DAGVTQSPTHLIKTRGQQVTLRCSPKSGHDTVSWYQQALGQGPQFIFQYYEEEERQRGNFPDRFSGHQFPNYSSELNVNALLLGDSALYLCASSLSGGTEAFFGQGTRLTVV.

The chain joins TRBV4-2 to TRBJ1-2; D gene unclear. The CDR3 extends over 17 amino acids. V was pared by 0 bases and J by 0 bases, with 14 bases between. Germline V gene sequence: CDR1 LGHNA, CDR2 YNFKEQ. The CDR3 DNA reads as TGTGCCAGCAGCCAAGATTTGGCCCCCAATTCTAACTATGGCTACACCTTC. This translates into CASSQDLAPNSNYGYTF.

The rearrangement uses TRBV25-1 and TRBJ1-1; D is unresolved. CDR3 size: 13 residues. Germline values: CDR1 MGHDK, CDR2 SYGVNS. V gave up 6 bases and J gave up 4 bases, with 12 bases separating them. In DNA, the CDR3 is TGTGCCAGCAGAGAGGGTTGGGGCACTGAAGCTTTCTTT. It is translated as CASREGWGTEAFF.

There are a few counts of this clone. V gene TRBV12-5 combines with J gene TRBJ2-2, with 8 bases matching TRBD2. The CDR3 covers 15 residues. Germline CDR1 LGHNT, CDR2 FRNRAP. Trimming took 6 bases from V and 3 from J; bases not matched to a gene: 6. The CDR3: CASGPGGWDTGELFF. CDR3 nucleotide sequence: TGTGCTAGTGGCCCGGGGGGGTGGGACACCGGGGAGCTGTTTTTT. Filled out from reference TRBV12-5 and TRBJ2-2, the complete variable domain reads DARVTQTPRHKVTEMGQEVTMRCQPILGHNTVFWYRQTMMQGLELLAYFRNRAPLDDSGMPKDRFSAEMPDATLATLKIQPSEPRDSAVYFCASGPGGWDTGELFFGEGSRLTVL.

The chain recombines TRBV7-5 with TRBJ1-5. TRBV7-5 is a pseudogene locus. The CDR3 loop spans 15 amino acids. CDR3 sequence reads: CVRTLLAGAAQPQHF. The CDR3 DNA follows: TGTGTCAGAACCCTCCTGGCGGGTGCCGCTCAGCCCCAGCATTTT.

This chain connects TRBV9 to TRBJ2-5, with D uncertain. The CDR3 is made up of 13 amino acids. Germline CDR1 reads SGDLS; CDR2 reads YYNGEE. The ends were cut back, 0 bases at V and 4 bases at J, with 7 bases in the middle. The CDR3 DNA reads as TGTGCCAGCAGCGTAGTGAACGGAGAGACCCAGTACTTC. Its translation: CASSVVNGETQYF.

This clone was seen a few times. V and J are TRBV28 and TRBJ1-1; D ambiguous. CDR3 size: 14 residues. V shed 4 bases and J shed 0 bases, with 9 bases lying between them. Germline assignment: CDR1 MDHEN and CDR2 SYDVKM. The chain's CDR3 is CASSWQNMNTEAFF. Written as DNA, the CDR3 is TGTGCCAGCAGTTGGCAGAACATGAACACTGAAGCTTTCTTT.

This rearrangement joins TRBV29-1 to TRBJ1-1, with a tentative D call TRBD1 (5 bases). Trimming removed 5 bases at V and 4 bases at J, with 17 bases between. The germline V gene has CDR1 SQVTM and CDR2 ANQGSEA. The CDR3 has 14 amino acids. The DNA for the CDR3 is TGCAGCGTTCTAGGGGCGCGGTCGGGCACTGAAGCTTTCTTT. Protein product: CSVLGARSGTEAFF.

The chain uses TRBV5-1 and TRBJ2-6; 7 positions match TRBD1. The CDR3 totals 16 residues. Germline V lookup: CDR1 SGHRS, CDR2 YFSETQ. J lost 2 bases, V lost 4 bases, and 6 bases had no gene match. The CDR3 region has the DNA TGCGCCAGCAGCCGGGATGGACAGGCTGGGGCCAACGTCCTGACTTTC. It encodes CASSRDGQAGANVLTF.

The chain combines TRBV18 with TRBJ2-2; no reliable D call. This CDR3 is 15 amino acids long. Trimming left V 0 bases short and J 8 bases short, with 13 bases between. The V gene's germline CDR1 is KGHSH and CDR2 LQKENI. Here the CDR3 reads CASSPPARSSGELFF. In nucleotides, the CDR3 is TGTGCCAGCTCACCACCAGCACGTAGCTCGGGGGAGCTGTTTTTT.